These T cell receptor beta chains were read from a single sample in a study of shared clonotypes between healthy human individuals. Clones were sequenced by immunoSEQ multiplex PCR, and TCRdb holds only the in-frame ones, with some missing. The repertoire has some 580,000 clones, 95% to 98% of them found once; the top ten carry less than 0.35%. Sequencing used naive CD8+ T cells sorted from blood. Receptor source: a man aged 30-40 years in good health. Both conserved end residues are part of each CDR3. The D gene is left open where the match is weak. Only part of the rows carry a size: once, few, many, or a class if the clone is expanded.

>TRBV19|12|NA|TRBJ1-1|TRBD1
CASYRGAAEAFF
>TRBV27|16|NA|TRBJ2-1|TRBD2
CASSLSVAGTYNEQFF
>TRBV11-2|17|NA|TRBJ2-4|TRBD1
CASSTIEQGMAKNIQYF
>TRBV7-7|13|NA|TRBJ2-1|TRBD2
CASSMGLAGEQFF
>TRBV9|14|NA|TRBJ2-7|NA
CASSPKGTLYEQYF
>TRBV27|11|NA|TRBJ2-5|NA
CASSLGETQYF
>TRBV7-2|13|NA|TRBJ2-3|NA
CASSLGATDTQYF
>TRBV5-1|15|NA|TRBJ2-5|TRBD2
CASQSGLAGEETQYF
>TRBV7-9|15|NA|TRBJ1-5|NA
CASSFEPPTNQPQHF
>TRBV29-1|14|NA|TRBJ1-2|NA
CSVEDREESYGYTF
>TRBV27|17|NA|TRBJ2-7|TRBD1
CASSKPRSQGAVYEQYF
>TRBV18|13|once|TRBJ2-3|NA
CATQGSFSDTQYF
>TRBV7-9|13|NA|TRBJ1-4|NA
CASSLGVREKLFF
>TRBV11-2|15|NA|TRBJ2-7|TRBD2
CASSFGTSGPYEQYF
>TRBV10-3|15|once|TRBJ1-2|NA
CAISESALPYYGYTF
>TRBV15|21|NA|TRBJ2-1|NA
CATSRENNRQVTGPWDNEQFF
>TRBV4-1|13|NA|TRBJ2-1|NA
CASSPRQEEGQFF
>TRBV6-5|14|NA|TRBJ1-5|NA
CASSYSFGDQPQHF
>TRBV27|14|NA|TRBJ2-7|TRBD2
CASSPGTSGFEQYF
>TRBV10-3|14|NA|TRBJ2-3|NA
CAARETGHVDTQYF
>TRBV13|16|NA|TRBJ2-7|TRBD2
CASSSTSGRELYEQYF
>TRBV4-2|14|NA|TRBJ2-2|NA
CASSQDRVTGELFF